A single sample is the source of the 30 T cell receptor beta chains below, sequenced in a study of cytomegalovirus exposure and HLA in healthy donors. The PCR ran on 60 Vbeta and 13 Jbeta primers. Profiled with immunoSEQ multiplex PCR; TCRdb holds only in-frame clones, not every one. The sample has 150,000 to 200,000 clones, 80% to 85% seen once. Material: PBMCs. The receptors shown here come from a woman younger than 35 in good health and CMV-seronegative.

The chain recombines TRBV7-2 with TRBJ2-7; 7 positions agree with TRBD1. The CDR3 runs to 16 residues. Trimming removed 5 bases from V and 3 bases from J; junction bases left unmatched: 13. Germline-derived CDR1 and CDR2 are SGHTA and FQGNSA. The CDR3 loop is CASSKRPGQANYEQYF. CDR3 in DNA: TGTGCCAGCAGCAAACGTCCAGGACAGGCTAACTACGAGCAGTACTTC.

This clone was counted only a few times. The chain is built from TRBV5-1 and TRBJ2-7, with 7 bases fitting TRBD1. The V segment lost 4 bases and the J segment 2 bases; nucleotides outside the gene matches: 6. This CDR3 is built from 14 residues. Germline V gives CDR1 SGHRS, CDR2 YFSETQ. The CDR3 DNA reads TGCGCCAGCAGCCCACAGGGGACCACCTACGAGCAGTACTTC. Protein: CASSPQGTTYEQYF.

V is TRBV11-3 and J is TRBJ2-5, with 7 positions matching TRBD2. CDR1 SGHNT and CDR2 YENEEA come from the germline V gene. V shed 5 bases and J 5 bases; nucleotides not matched to a gene: 8. The CDR3 spans 14 residues. The CDR3 DNA is TGTGCCAGCAGCCCCTGGGGGGGGGAGGAGACCCAGTACTTC. It translates to CASSPWGGEETQYF.

The chain joins TRBV10-1 to TRBJ1-5; TRBD1 might be the D (6 bases). V was clipped by 7 bases and J by 7 bases, with 23 bases between them. CDR3 length: 16 amino acids. Germline V gene data show CDR1 as WNHNN and CDR2 as SYGVQD (reference sequence). CDR3 region: CASNQAGGGSGQPQHF. The DNA of the CDR3 is TGCGCCAGCAATCAAGCGGGGGGGGGCTCCGGGCAGCCCCAGCATTTT.

CDR3 amino acids: CASSPGYNSPLHF. The CDR3 DNA follows: TGTGCCAGCAGCCCGGGCTATAATTCACCCCTCCACTTT. The chain carries TRBV11-3 and TRBJ1-6; the D is unclear. V lost 5 bases and J lost 3, with 5 bases in between. This CDR3 contains 13 residues. Germline V gene sequence: CDR1 SGHNT, CDR2 YENEEA.

A word on this clone: The germline gene is not matched at one end of the junction; a read error may be the cause. The chain links TRBV14 to TRBJ1-3; D is undetermined. This CDR3 has 15 amino acids. The germline V gene has CDR1 SGHDN and CDR2 FVKESK. CDR3 nucleotides: TGTGCCGGCAGCCCGACGGAGGACTCTGGAAACACCATATATTTT. This codes for CAGSPTEDSGNTIYF.

V gene TRBV19 combines with J gene TRBJ2-1, with TRBD2 matching over 9 bases. Losses at the gene ends were 1 base for V and 8 bases for J; bases not matched to a gene: 6. There are 15 residues in the CDR3. Germline V gene sequence: CDR1 LNHDA, CDR2 SQIVND (reference sequence). This chain's CDR3 is CASSIGGGGAYEQFF. The CDR3 DNA is TGTGCCAGTAGTATAGGTGGCGGGGGGGCTTATGAGCAGTTCTTC.

This chain connects TRBV18 to TRBJ1-6; no definite D call. The CDR3 is 15 residues long. The germline V and J ends were trimmed by 4 bases and 7 bases, with 14 bases remaining between them. Per the germline V gene, CDR1 is KGHSH and CDR2 is LQKENI. In DNA form, the CDR3 reads TGTGCCAGCTCACGTGAGACCGACGGGAATTCACCCCTCCACTTT. It is translated as CASSRETDGNSPLHF. Filled out from reference TRBV18 and TRBJ1-6, the complete variable domain reads NAGVMQNPRHLVRRRGQEARLRCSPMKGHSHVYWYRQLPEEGLKFMVYLQKENIIDESGMPKERFSAEFPKEGPSILRIQQVVRGDSAAYFCASSRETDGNSPLHFGNGTRLTVT.

This rearrangement joins TRBV27 to TRBJ2-7; 8 bases are a match to TRBD2. Trimming took 5 bases from V and 3 from J; bases not matched to a gene: 9. The CDR3 extends over 15 amino acids. CDR1 MNHEY and CDR2 SMNVEV come from the germline V gene (reference sequence). The CDR3 is CASSPFVAGFYEQYF. The CDR3 coding sequence is TGTGCCAGCAGTCCCTTTGTAGCGGGGTTCTACGAGCAGTACTTC.

The chain employs TRBV19 and TRBJ1-2; 7 nucleotides line up with TRBD1. Germline V gene sequence: CDR1 LNHDA, CDR2 SQIVND (reference sequence). The CDR3 extends over 12 amino acids. Trimming at V came to 5 bases and at J to 8 bases, leaving 5 bases not matched to a gene. CDR3 in DNA: TGTGCCAGTAGTGACAGGGTTGTCGGCTACACCTTC. It codes for CASSDRVVGYTF.

The V call is TRBV7-9, the J call TRBJ2-2, with D perhaps TRBD1 (6 bases). Trimming shortened V by 5 bases and J by 5 bases, and 18 bases separated the two germline ends. The CDR3 has 16 residues. Germline V gene sequence: CDR1 SEHNR, CDR2 FQNEAQ (reference sequence). CDR3 in amino acids: CASSQSAGVGTGELFF. The CDR3 DNA reads as TGTGCCAGCAGCCAGAGTGCAGGGGTTGGGACCGGGGAGCTGTTTTTT. Using reference TRBV7-9 and TRBJ2-2 for the parts outside the CDR3, the full variable domain is DTGVSQNPRHKITKRGQNVTFRCDPISEHNRLYWYRQTLGQGPEFLTYFQNEAQLEKSRLLSDRFSAERPKGSFSTLEIQRTEQGDSAMYLCASSQSAGVGTGELFFGEGSRLTVL.

The genes are TRBV5-1 and TRBJ1-1, with D possibly matching TRBD1 (5 bases). The CDR3 loop spans 15 amino acids. CDR1 is SGHRS and CDR2 is YFSETQ in the germline V gene. V was trimmed by 2 bases and J by 5 bases, leaving 16 bases between them. The CDR3 region has the DNA TGCGCCAGCAGCTTTTTTGGAGGGCGGGGGACTGAAGCTTTCTTT. It specifies CASSFFGGRGTEAFF. The whole variable domain, remainder taken from reference TRBV5-1 and TRBJ1-1, is KAGVTQTPRYLIKTRGQQVTLSCSPISGHRSVSWYQQTPGQGLQFLFEYFSETQRNKGNFPGRFSGRQFSNSRSEMNVSTLELGDSALYLCASSFFGGRGTEAFFGQGTRLTVV.

The CDR3 loop reads CASSGGQRGSPGANVLTF. The CDR3 DNA follows: TGTGCCAGCAGCGGCGGACAGAGAGGGTCCCCTGGGGCCAACGTCCTGACTTTC. V and J are TRBV5-4 and TRBJ2-6, with D tentatively TRBD1 (6 bases). Germline V gene sequence: CDR1 SGHNT, CDR2 YYREEE (reference sequence). Trimming cost V 4 bases and J 2 bases, with 19 bases left between them. The CDR3 covers 18 residues.

This clone was found once. V gene TRBV6-1 combines with J gene TRBJ1-1; TRBD1 might be the D (6 bases). The ends were cut back, 7 bases at V and 2 bases at J, with 14 bases in the middle. From germline, CDR1 is MNHNS and CDR2 SASEGT. The CDR3 consists of 14 residues. The CDR3 here is CASIYRAGNTEAFF. In nucleotides, the CDR3 is TGTGCCAGCATCTACAGGGCCGGAAACACTGAAGCTTTCTTT.

V usage is TRBV5-1 and J usage is TRBJ1-2, with D possibly TRBD1 on 5 matching bases. V was cut by 6 bases and J by 0 bases, with 15 bases left in between. CDR3 length: 15 amino acids. Germline V lookup: CDR1 SGHRS, CDR2 YFSETQ. DNA for the CDR3: TGCGCCAGCAAGGCCTCGGGGGTCCCTAACTATGGCTACACCTTC. The encoded protein is CASKASGVPNYGYTF.

The chain links TRBV30 to TRBJ1-5, with TRBD1 matching 7 bases. The trim removed 1 base at V and 1 base at J, leaving 7 bases unmatched. Per the germline V gene, CDR1 is GTSNPN and CDR2 is SVGIG (reference sequence). There are 16 residues in the CDR3. The CDR3 DNA is TGTGCCTGGAGTGCACCCGGGACAGCAAGCAATCAGCCCCAGCATTTT. Translated, it gives CAWSAPGTASNQPQHF.

The chain recombines TRBV28 with TRBJ1-5; 9 positions agree with TRBD1. The CDR3 runs 15 residues. Trimming took 7 bases from V and 9 from J; bases not matched to a gene: 13. The germline CDR1 and CDR2 sequences are MDHEN and SYDVKM. The CDR3 region has the DNA TGTGCCAGCACCGGTTCGGGACAGGGCCTTAGGCCCCAGCATTTT. Amino acids: CASTGSGQGLRPQHF.

The gene calls are TRBV30 and TRBJ2-7; TRBD1 might be the D (5 bases). Trimming removed 1 base from V and 9 bases from J, with 13 bases in between. Germline CDR1 and CDR2: GTSNPN and SVGIG (reference sequence). CDR3 size: 12 residues. The CDR3 loop reads CAWSGGTGGQYF. For the CDR3, the DNA is TGTGCCTGGAGTGGGGGCACGGGTGGGCAGTACTTC.

The chain links TRBV29-1 to TRBJ1-5; TRBD1 is a possible D gene (6 bases). Trimming shortened V by 4 bases and J by 6 bases, and 13 bases separated the two germline ends. The CDR3 is 13 amino acids. Germline V gene sequence: CDR1 SQVTM, CDR2 ANQGSEA. This chain's CDR3 is CSVAGDGGQPQHF. CDR3 sequence (DNA): TGCAGCGTTGCAGGGGATGGGGGTCAGCCCCAGCATTTT.

This chain joins TRBV19 and TRBJ1-1; D is perhaps TRBD1 (5 bases). The CDR3 is made up of 15 amino acids. Trimming left V 5 bases short and J 2 bases short, with 15 bases between. CDR1 is LNHDA and CDR2 is SQIVND in the germline V gene (reference sequence). The chain's CDR3 is CASSADTWTNTEAFF. For the CDR3, the DNA is TGTGCCAGTAGTGCCGATACATGGACAAACACTGAAGCTTTCTTT.

The chain recombines TRBV11-2 with TRBJ2-3; 11 bases align to TRBD2. Germline CDR1 reads SGHAT; CDR2 reads FQNNGV. V lost 1 base to trimming and J lost 4 bases; unmatched junction nucleotides: 13. The CDR3 consists of 19 residues. CDR3 amino acids: CASSLGRTSGYSSADTQYF. CDR3 bases: TGTGCCAGCAGCTTAGGGCGGACTAGCGGGTATTCATCGGCAGATACGCAGTATTTT.

This chain joins TRBV28 and TRBJ1-2; 7 bases are a match to TRBD1. The germline V gene encodes CDR1 MDHEN and CDR2 SYDVKM. Trimming at V came to 5 bases and at J to 0 bases, leaving 12 bases not matched to a gene. The CDR3 sequence is 17 residues long. The CDR3 DNA reads as TGTGCCAGCAGTATGACAGGGTACTCTCCAGCTAACTATGGCTACACCTTC. This sequence encodes CASSMTGYSPANYGYTF.

This chain uses TRBV29-1 with TRBJ1-1; D is unclear. Deletions cut 6 bases from V and 11 bases from J, with 16 bases between. CDR3 length equals 11 residues. From germline, CDR1 is SQVTM and CDR2 ANQGSEA. The CDR3 nucleotides are TGCAGCGTAATCCTAGTGCGGGTCGCTTTCTTT. It yields the protein CSVILVRVAFF.

J is TRBJ1-2 and V is TRBV9; 9 bases match TRBD1. The CDR3 has 14 amino acids. CDR1 is SGDLS, CDR2 YYNGEE, per germline. J gave up 5 bases and V 6 bases, and 8 bases lay outside the gene matches. Here the CDR3 reads CASTPGQGEYGYTF. The CDR3 DNA is TGTGCCAGCACCCCGGGACAGGGAGAATATGGCTACACCTTC.

The sample holds one count of this clone. The chain employs TRBV7-9 and TRBJ2-3; D ambiguous. Germline V gene data show CDR1 as SEHNR and CDR2 as FQNEAQ (reference sequence). Between the trimmed V and J ends, which lost 2 bases and 0 bases, there was a span of 15 bases. The CDR3 length is 17 residues. CDR3 bases: TGTGCCAGCAGCTTATATAGAATTCGTGTGAGCACAGATACGCAGTATTTT. Its translation is CASSLYRIRVSTDTQYF.

This chain connects TRBV28 to TRBJ1-1, with 8 bases aligning to TRBD1. This CDR3 has 17 amino acids. Germline CDR1 and CDR2: MDHEN and SYDVKM. With 6 bases clipped from V and 2 bases from J, the junction kept 14 bases outside the gene matches. CDR3 nucleotides: TGTGCCAGCAGGTTACCGGCAGGGACAGGCCTAAACACTGAAGCTTTCTTT. This codes for CASRLPAGTGLNTEAFF.

This chain joins TRBV5-1 and TRBJ1-2; 9 nucleotides match TRBD1. This CDR3 has 13 residues. V shed 4 bases, J shed 7 bases, and the junction held 5 bases outside the gene matches. Germline-derived CDR1 and CDR2 are SGHRS and YFSETQ. The chain's CDR3 is CASSITGGSGYTF. The CDR3 DNA sequence: TGCGCCAGCAGCATCACAGGGGGCAGTGGCTACACCTTC.

Turning to this clone: The CDR3 does not close with the conserved phenylalanine or tryptophan, likely indicating a read error. The chain couples TRBV6-1 to TRBJ2-7; TRBD1 might be the D (6 bases). V lost 5 bases and J lost 6, with 20 bases in between. This CDR3 contains 15 residues. In germline, CDR1 is MNHNS, CDR2 SASEGT. The CDR3 DNA reads as TGTGCCAGCAGTCCTACCGGAACAAGGGGGTTCGAGCAGTACCTC. Its translation is CASSPTGTRGFEQYL.

V usage is TRBV6-5 and J usage is TRBJ1-6; D perhaps matches TRBD1 (6 bases). Deletions cut 6 bases from V and 0 bases from J, with 9 bases between. Germline-derived CDR1 and CDR2 are MNHEY and SVGAGI. CDR3 size: 15 residues. CDR3 loop: CASRLQGSYNSPLHF. The CDR3 nucleotides read TGTGCCAGCAGATTACAGGGCTCCTATAATTCACCCCTCCACTTT.

CDR3 nucleotides: TGTGCCAGCAGTGAGCAGGGGGCAAATTATGGCTACACCTTC. Translating it yields CASSEQGANYGYTF. The gene calls are TRBV27 and TRBJ1-2; 8 positions agree with TRBD1. CDR1 and CDR2 from the germline V gene are MNHEY and SMNVEV (reference sequence). V was pared by 5 bases and J by 5 bases, with 7 bases of the junction left unmatched. This CDR3 has 14 amino acids.